Described below is a single T cell receptor beta chain sequence and its context. Antigen unknown. The CDR3 length is 13 residues. Per germline, CDR1 MDHEN and CDR2 SYDVKM. V was pared by 6 bases and J by 2 bases, with 10 bases between. This entry is derived from a study of cytomegalovirus exposure and HLA in healthy donors. PCR used 60 Vbeta primers and 13 Jbeta primers. The method was immunoSEQ multiplex PCR; TCRdb's version includes in-frame clones alone and lacks a portion of them. The sample comprises 150,000 to 200,000 clones, approximately 86% of which are singletons, and around 1.5% rests with the top ten. Overall study findings and caveats: Owing to their indistinguishability, certain V segments, notably TRBV6-2 and TRBV6-3, were excluded.

The J gene is TRBJ1-2, the V gene TRBV28; a weak D match, TRBD1 (5 bases). Sequencing was done on a sample of PBMCs. The sequence was obtained from a woman aged 18-30 years in good health and CMV-seronegative. The CDR3 protein is CASRDSENYGYTF. As DNA, the CDR3 is TGTGCCAGCAGAGACAGTGAAAACTATGGCTACACCTTC.